The clone carrying this TCR beta chain appeared many times. An oligonucleotide containing a UMI was ligated to the 3' end of TCR cDNA. These data belong to a study of naive and memory T cell subsets. Trimming cost V 5 bases and J 0 bases; bases outside gene matches: 8. The CDR3 is 16 amino acids. The germline gives CDR1 DFQATT, CDR2 SNEGSKA (reference sequence). Ligated cDNA underwent four rounds of PCR with nested alpha and beta constant region primers and SP2. TCRdb reprocessed the 5' RACE reads with MiXCR, giving one entry per CDR3 protein. This table has 25,000 to 35,000 distinct CDR3 sequences, roughly 17% appearing once.

The J gene is TRBJ2-1, the V gene TRBV20-1; TRBD2 matches 9 bases. The receptor was isolated from a female donor in good health. The CDR3 protein is CSARAGGPSSYNEQFF. The CDR3 region has the DNA TGCAGTGCTCGAGCGGGGGGCCCAAGCTCCTACAATGAGCAGTTCTTC.